These T cell receptor beta chains were read from a single sample in a study of cytomegalovirus exposure and HLA in healthy donors. Clones were read by immunoSEQ multiplex PCR, and TCRdb kept only the in-frame ones, dropping some. The sample records around 100,000 clones, approximately 60% being singletons. Sequencing was done on a sample of PBMCs. These TCRs come from a woman aged 30 to 39 in good health and CMV-seronegative. The CDR3 runs from the conserved cysteine through the conserved F or W.

TRBV30,TRBJ2-5,CAWSVLAGGGEETQYF
TRBV9,TRBJ2-3,CASSVSPLLRTDTQYF
TRBV7-9,TRBJ1-1,CASSPAGEWTEAFF
TRBV28,TRBJ2-1,CATYMAFGEQFF
TRBV30,TRBJ2-7,CAWSQGNRAYEQYF
TRBV30,TRBJ1-1,CAWSGVRRGNTEAFF
TRBV21-1,TRBJ2-1,CASSQQLAGPYNEQFF
TRBV9,TRBJ2-7,CASSVAGDSSYEQYF
TRBV7-2,TRBJ2-1,CASSQTPGSEQFF
TRBV7-3,TRBJ2-1,CASSGGQGNEQFF
TRBV11-2,TRBJ2-5,CASRDRGLGETQYF
TRBV5-1,TRBJ1-6,CASSLGQGAYSPLHF
TRBV15,TRBJ1-2,CATSRQGNYGYTF
TRBV28,TRBJ2-1,CASSLSQGYNEQFF
TRBV15,TRBJ2-1,CATSRGIAGSYNEQFF
TRBV7-2,TRBJ2-5,CASRELKETQYF
TRBV27,TRBJ1-1,CASSLGTANTEAFF
TRBV21-1,TRBJ2-5,CASSKGSGDGEETQYF
TRBV27,TRBJ2-7,CASTSLWGQSYEQYF
TRBV6-5,TRBJ2-1,CATRGNNEQFF
TRBV7-9,TRBJ1-5,CASSSEGDRGKPQHF
TRBV18,TRBJ1-1,CASSTTFGTGNTEAFF
TRBV28,TRBJ1-2,CASSTSSWTGGAYGYTF
TRBV6-1,TRBJ2-7,CASSERQAYEQYF
TRBV30,TRBJ1-1,CAWAFSSEAFF
TRBV2,TRBJ2-7,CASTPFGGEQYF
TRBV9,TRBJ2-7,CASSEQEAEFGEQYF
TRBV28,TRBJ1-6,CASRQAGDNSPLHF
TRBV28,TRBJ2-1,CASSLSLGLREQFF
TRBV7-7,TRBJ2-7,CASSAGAGYEQYF
TRBV6-6,TRBJ2-3,CASSNSRDTQYF
TRBV27,TRBJ1-5,CASGTGVGSQPQHF
TRBV7-3,TRBJ2-5,CASSLGHRETQYF
TRBV5-1,TRBJ2-1,CASSSGQPNSYNEQFF
TRBV18,TRBJ2-3,CASSPKVARGSTDTQYF
TRBV10-2,TRBJ1-2,CASSESIISYGYTF
TRBV6-1,TRBJ1-2,CASIVRGGPHYGYTF
TRBV7-3,TRBJ2-2,CASSLGGFRANTGELFF
TRBV5-6,TRBJ2-2,CASSFGRAYTGELFF
TRBV5-4,TRBJ2-6,CASSQDSGAGANVLTF
TRBV9,TRBJ2-1,CASSVSPGTSGIDEQFF
TRBV28,TRBJ1-2,CASSTNAGIGGYTF
TRBV7-2,TRBJ2-3,CASSPPGGKKGTQYF
TRBV5-1,TRBJ2-3,CASSTNRGSTDTQYF
TRBV7-2,TRBJ1-2,CASSLYPGTGVLGGYTF
TRBV19,TRBJ2-1,CATKPGRTSGMVEQFF
TRBV6-5,TRBJ1-1,CASSYESYTEAFF
TRBV11-3,TRBJ1-2,CASSLVVRTEDYGYTF
TRBV7-2,TRBJ2-7,CASTLTGTSGVYEQYF